Listed below are T cell receptor beta chains from one sample, sequenced in a study of blood T cell repertoires in COVID-19. Profiled with immunoSEQ multiplex PCR; TCRdb holds only in-frame clones, not every one. The table lists about 430,000 clones, approximately 91% of them singletons, with approximately 1.5% in the top ten. The specimen was PBMCs or T cells enriched from blood (not recorded which). These receptors were obtained from a woman between 18 and 29 years old who had been exposed to COVID-19. Both conserved end residues are part of each CDR3. D genes are given only for firm matches. The size of a clone is reported for some rows only, either as once, few or many, or as a class for expanded clones.

v_gene	abundance	j_gene	d_gene	CDR3aa	CDR3nt
TRBV28	-	TRBJ2-3	TRBD2	CASRTSGGDTQYF	TGTGCCAGCAGGACTAGCGGTGGAGATACGCAGTATTTT
TRBV12-3/TRBV12-4	-	TRBJ2-5	-	CASSFGRETQYF	TGTGCCAGCAGTTTTGGCCGAGAGACCCAGTACTTC
TRBV2	-	TRBJ1-5	-	CASGEGIYSNQPQHF	TGTGCCAGCGGCGAGGGAATTTATAGCAATCAGCCCCAGCATTTT
TRBV29-1	-	TRBJ1-1	-	CSSGENTEAFF	TGCAGCTCAGGGGAGAACACTGAAGCTTTCTTT
TRBV28	-	TRBJ1-2	-	CASSFPTRGGDDAPLANYGYTF	TGTGCCAGCAGTTTCCCCACCCGAGGGGGGGACGATGCCCCCCTAGCTAACTATGGCTACACCTTC
TRBV3-1/TRBV3-2	-	TRBJ2-2	TRBD2	CASSPPAGVGTGELFF	TGTGCCAGCAGCCCGCCCGCGGGAGTGGGGACCGGGGAGCTGTTTTTT
TRBV4-1	-	TRBJ2-7	TRBD1	CASSQDRGSEEQYF	TGCGCCAGCAGCCAGGACAGGGGATCGGAAGAGCAGTACTTC
TRBV4-1	few	TRBJ1-5	TRBD1	CASSPGTALQGGNQPQHF	TGCGCCAGCAGCCCCGGGACAGCCCTACAGGGTGGCAATCAGCCCCAGCATTTT
TRBV4-1	few	TRBJ1-5	TRBD1	CASSHEGQGVQPQHF	TGCGCCAGCAGCCACGAGGGACAGGGCGTTCAGCCCCAGCATTTT
TRBV6-5	-	TRBJ1-5	TRBD1	CASSSDRAGNQPQHF	TGTGCCAGCAGTAGCGACAGGGCTGGAAATCAGCCCCAGCATTTT
TRBV5-1	once	TRBJ2-7	-	CASSLGTDYEQYF	TGCGCCAGCAGCTTGGGGACAGACTACGAGCAGTACTTC
TRBV5-4	once	TRBJ1-6	-	CATSEDGISPLHF	TGTGCCACCTCGGAGGACGGGATATCGCCCCTCCACTTT
TRBV24-1	-	TRBJ2-1	TRBD2	CATSDPARASGRMYEQFF	TGTGCCACCAGTGATCCCGCAAGGGCTAGCGGGAGAATGTATGAGCAGTTCTTC
TRBV14	-	TRBJ1-1	TRBD1	CASSQVTQGGMNTEAFF	TGTGCCAGCAGCCAAGTTACACAGGGGGGGATGAACACTGAAGCTTTCTTT
TRBV3-1/TRBV3-2	-	TRBJ1-2	-	CASSQGTACTF	TGTGCCAGCAGCCAAGGGACAGCGTGCACCTTC
TRBV6-5	medium-sized	TRBJ2-3	TRBD1	CASSSLDREDTQYF	TGTGCCAGCAGTTCGCTTGACAGGGAAGATACGCAGTATTTT
TRBV19	-	TRBJ2-7	TRBD1	CASSAGQGGYEQYF	TGTGCCAGTAGTGCGGGACAGGGGGGATACGAGCAGTACTTC
TRBV2	-	TRBJ1-4	TRBD1	CASAGTGGGLGEKLFF	TGTGCCAGCGCCGGGACAGGGGGCGGTCTAGGTGAAAAACTGTTTTTT
TRBV5-1	-	TRBJ2-4	TRBD2	CASSPGTSGGLAKNIQYF	TGCGCCAGCAGCCCCGGGACTAGCGGGGGTCTAGCCAAAAACATTCAGTACTTC
TRBV14	once	TRBJ2-7	TRBD2	CASSLTGGRYEQYF	TGTGCCAGCAGCCTTACGGGAGGCCGTTACGAGCAGTACTTC
TRBV9	-	TRBJ2-4	-	CASSVGLAGWDKNIQYF	TGTGCCAGCAGCGTAGGATTGGCAGGGTGGGACAAAAACATTCAGTACTTC
TRBV28	-	TRBJ1-1	TRBD1	CASSPENRGINTEAFF	TGTGCCAGCAGTCCTGAAAACAGGGGGATAAACACTGAAGCTTTCTTT
TRBV15	-	TRBJ2-7	-	CATSSYRASYEQYF	TGTGCCACCAGCAGCTACAGGGCCTCCTACGAGCAGTACTTC
TRBV27	-	TRBJ2-1	TRBD2	CASSRDYNSYNEQFF	TGTGCCAGCAGTCGGGACTACAACTCCTACAATGAGCAGTTCTTC
TRBV7-2	-	TRBJ2-1	-	CASRRGPYNEQFF	TGTGCCAGCCGAAGAGGGCCTTACAATGAGCAGTTCTTC
TRBV27	-	TRBJ1-1	TRBD1	CASSFRTGGNTEAFF	TGTGCCAGCAGTTTCCGGACAGGGGGGAACACTGAAGCTTTCTTT
TRBV6-5	-	TRBJ1-6	-	CASIRGNSPLHF	TGTGCCAGCATCCGGGGAAATTCACCCCTCCACTTT
TRBV7-2	-	TRBJ2-5	-	CASSTRGWAQETQYF	TGTGCCAGCAGCACCCGGGGGTGGGCCCAAGAGACCCAGTACTTC
TRBV19	once	TRBJ1-6	-	CASSMRGYSNNSPLHF	TGTGCCAGTAGTATGCGGGGATATTCGAATAATTCACCCCTCCACTTT
TRBV10-3	-	TRBJ2-1	TRBD2	CAISESGGSGGEQFF	TGTGCCATCAGTGAGTCTGGCGGGAGTGGTGGTGAGCAGTTCTTC
TRBV19	few	TRBJ1-2	-	CASNRGDGSYGYTF	TGTGCCAGTAATAGGGGCGACGGATCCTATGGCTACACCTTC
TRBV24-1	few	TRBJ1-6	-	CATSPRSGSPLHF	TGTGCCACCAGTCCCCGCTCAGGGTCACCCCTCCACTTT